Below, 5 T cell receptor beta chains from the same sample are listed, as sequenced in a study of T cells in Graves' hyperthyroidism and ophthalmopathy. The investigators amplified TCR beta CDR3 regions from RNA transcripts. With the HTBI primer set, the TCR CDR3 went through a first round of RT-PCR. TCRdb reanalysed the multiplex PCR reads using MiXCR and keeps one entry per CDR3 protein. Of nearly 750,000 distinct CDR3 sequences listed, around a third are singletons. The sample comprised blood. The receptors stem from a woman in her 40s with Graves' hyperthyroidism.

This clonotype was counted a few times. The chain is built from TRBV19 and TRBJ1-5; the D is unclear. This CDR3 region has 17 residues. The V gene lost 5 bases and the J gene lost 2 bases, with 19 bases spanning the gap. Looked up from germline, CDR1 is LNHDA and CDR2 is SQIVND (reference sequence). CDR3 residues: CASSYLPTGYGNQPQHF. Written as DNA, the CDR3 is TGTGCCAGTAGTTACTTACCCACGGGTTATGGCAATCAGCCCCAGCATTTT.

This chain uses TRBV20-1 with TRBJ1-1; the D gene is possibly TRBD1 (5 bases). The CDR3 is 18 amino acids. Per the germline V gene, CDR1 is DFQATT and CDR2 is SNEGSKA (reference sequence). V was cut by 3 bases and J by 2 bases, with 25 bases left in between. The CDR3 nucleotides read TGCAGTGCTAGCGTTTTCAGTGGGACTGGGCCCCTCAACACTGAAGCTTTCTTT. This encodes CSASVFSGTGPLNTEAFF.

The chain employs TRBV5-1 and TRBJ1-2; D is unresolved. From germline, CDR1 is SGHRS and CDR2 YFSETQ. Trimming pared 5 bases from V and 6 bases from J, leaving 14 bases between. This CDR3 has 13 amino acids. The CDR3 is CASRAVGSNGYTF. DNA of the CDR3: TGCGCCAGCAGGGCGGTGGGATCCAATGGCTACACCTTC.

In its sample, this clonotype was seen many times. The chain couples TRBV19 to TRBJ1-1; D gene unclear. The V gene lost 7 bases and the J gene lost 1 base, with 7 bases spanning the gap. Germline V CDR1 and CDR2: LNHDA, SQIVND (reference sequence). There are 12 residues in the CDR3. The CDR3 is CASKGQNTEAFF. CDR3 coding DNA: TGTGCCAGTAAAGGGCAGAACACTGAAGCTTTCTTT.

This clonotype showed up many times. The junction does not match germline at one end; this may be a read error. The chain links TRBV5-1 to TRBJ1-4; no clear D. The CDR3 has 12 amino acids. Germline V CDR1 and CDR2: SGHRS, YFSETQ. The CDR3 DNA is TGTGCCAGCAGCTTGGATCCGGAAAAACTGTTTTTT. This codes for CASSLDPEKLFF.